This TCR beta chain was identified during a study of blood T cells in healthy people across ages. Turning to the study itself: About one barcoded beta molecule per two T cells came from capture by template switching.

This clonotype was counted once. Its matching antigen is unknown. They isolated at least 6 million PBMCs from each sample. Then a second PCR, running about 7 to 11 cycles, was carried out with a sample-barcoded 5' primer and a J-beta primer mix. A single record per CDR3 protein comes from TCRdb applying MiXCR to the 5' RACE reads. The sample lists about 400,000 distinct CDR3 sequences; about half were seen once. Germline V gene sequence: CDR1 LGHNA, CDR2 YNFKEQ. The length of the CDR3 is 15 residues. V trimming: 3 bases; J trimming: 11 bases; junction bases outside the gene matches: 14. Study results and caveats: Age brought a roughly linear fall in TCR beta diversity measured per million T cells. Expanded clonotype shifts may have been confounded, as the donors had an unknown CMV status.

This clonotype was obtained from a man aged 60 to 75 in good health. The chain combines TRBV4-2 with TRBJ1-1; 8 nucleotides match TRBD1. Sequencing was carried out using blood. DNA for the CDR3: TGTGCCAGCAGCCACCGAGGGCAGGGGGCGATTGAGGCTTTCTTT. Amino acids: CASSHRGQGAIEAFF.